The text below deals with one T cell receptor beta chain. This clonotype was recorded many times. The antigen it recognizes is unknown. The sample holds no much larger clone one base away, and base qualities are not on file. These data are taken from a study of T cell repertoires in cytomegalovirus infection (dated by TCRdb to the late 2010s). Study-level background: Alongside well-studied HLA-B-restricted epitopes, the peptide stimulations were aimed at recently identified HLA-C-restricted CMV epitopes, whose presentation resists viral immunomodulation. The HLA type of each donor mattered for the analysis, because public TCR beta signatures pointed to carriage of CMV infection along with the matching HLA type. The paper's findings and limits, for the study overall: In the ex vivo response, HLA-C-restricted CMV-specific TCR beta clonotypes were dominant, and in two of eight donors the single most frequent clonotype came from this HLA-C-restricted group. Cumulative frequency of public TCR beta family members discriminated carriers of CMV infection plus the relevant HLA type in this cohort and an independent approximately 340-donor cohort.

The treatment or condition tag for this specimen amounts to: in vitro stimulation with specific CMV peptide epitopes to enrich CMV-specific T cells. Instrument on record: Illumina HiSeq 1500. Through fastp at Q25 and MiXCR, TCRdb rebuilt clones from the public reads, retaining in-frame beta chains. Rows with a matching CDR3 protein are joined into one entry that keeps the most common DNA and genes. This sample comprises 700,000 to 950,000 distinct CDR3 sequences, 32% of them detected only once. Jointly, the top ten make up roughly 12% of the sample. CDR1 and CDR2, looked up from the germline V gene (reference sequence), are MNHNY and SVGAGI. Between the V and J ends, shortened by 5 bases and 0 bases respectively, the junction contains 13 bases. The CDR3 starts with the cysteine, ends with the phenylalanine, and has 15 residues. Of the read, only the CDR3 DNA is kept; its 45 bases are in frame from base 1.

Material: cultured CD8+ T cells from PBMCs, obtained from culture after CMV antigen stimulation. The chain is made from TRBV6-6 and TRBJ1-2, with the identity of the D gene unclear. The receptor's source is a human donor in good health (CMV status not recorded). Some clones in this sample may be carry-over from other donors' samples. The sequenced DNA: TGTGCCAGCAGTCCCCGTGGGAATCCTAACTATGGCTACACCTTC. Translated, this is CASSPRGNPNYGYTF.